This TCR beta chain was sequenced for a study of blood T cell repertoires in COVID-19. Study overall: Both acute and convalescent COVID-19 samples were obtained from the United States, Italy and Spain. The cDNA or gDNA used as material had been derived from T cells, B-cell-depleted T cells, or PBMCs.

This clone was seen more than once but under ten times. Original handling: Estimation of nucleated cell counts was performed using reference gene primer amplification. Method: immunoSEQ multiplex PCR; TCRdb's copy keeps in-frame clones and lacks some. Clonal size and the V and J genes are those of that table, whereas D and trimming came from the DNA. The repertoire includes 85,000 to 100,000 clones, 65% to 85% of them detected once, and approximately 15% sits in the top ten. Trimming cost V 0 bases and J 4 bases, with 12 bases left between them. The CDR3 extends over 15 amino acids. Germline V gene lookup returns CDR1 LGHNA and CDR2 YNFKEQ.

The sample consisted of peripheral blood. This rearrangement joins TRBV4-2 to TRBJ1-2; D gene ambiguous. The origin of this receptor is a woman in her sixties or seventies with acute or convalescent COVID-19. CDR3 nucleotide sequence: TGTGCCAGCAGCCAAGATCTAGAGGGAGTCTATGGCTACACCTTC. Translated, it gives CASSQDLEGVYGYTF.